This entry features one T cell receptor (beta chain) sequence. This record belongs to a study of blood T cell repertoires in COVID-19. With 2 bases removed from V and 6 bases from J, the gap between germline ends came to 7 bases. In germline, CDR1 is SGHAT, CDR2 FQNNGV. The CDR3 length is 12 residues. Authors' analysis steps: Counts of nucleated cells, estimated from reference gene primer amplification, were obtained. The method was immunoSEQ multiplex PCR; TCRdb's version includes in-frame clones alone and lacks a portion of them. That table is the source of V, J and clone size, and D and trimming were worked out from the DNA. In the table there are 90,000 to 95,000 clones, 70% to 90% of which are singletons.

The receptor was isolated from a woman older than 75 with active COVID-19. The chain is built from TRBV11-2 and TRBJ1-1; D remains unclear. Specimen: peripheral blood. The CDR3 reads CASSLSRAEAFF. DNA of the CDR3: TGTGCCAGCAGCTTATCTCGGGCTGAAGCTTTCTTT.